Shown below are 25 T cell receptor beta chains from a single sample sequenced in a study of T cell repertoires in cytomegalovirus infection. Antigens for these TCRs are unknown. MiXCR, run by TCRdb on the reads, gives a single entry per CDR3 protein. The sample lists about 140,000 distinct CDR3 sequences, 32% occurring once. Sequencing was performed on CD8+ T cells from cultured PBMCs, taken from culture after CMV antigen stimulation. These receptors came from a human donor in good health (CMV status not recorded). Some clones in this sample may be carry-over from other donors' samples.

The chain employs TRBV12-3 or TRBV12-4 and TRBJ1-1, with D possibly being TRBD1 (6 bases). Trimming shortened V by 7 bases and J by 1 base, and 13 bases separated the two germline ends. This CDR3 region has 14 residues. The CDR3 DNA follows: TGTGCCAGCACCTGGGGACAACCGAACACTGAAGCTTTCTTT. Its protein product is CASTWGQPNTEAFF.

The V call is TRBV2, the J call TRBJ2-5; TRBD2 matches at 10 bases. The CDR3 is made up of 15 amino acids. V dropped 4 bases and J dropped 2; count of bases not matched to a gene: 4. Germline CDR1 is SNHLY and CDR2 is FYNNEI. DNA of the CDR3: TGTGCCAGCAGTGGTAGCGGGGGGCTGCAAGAGACCCAGTACTTC. Translation: CASSGSGGLQETQYF.

This clonotype has just a few counts. The chain joins TRBV20-1 to TRBJ2-4; TRBD2 matches at 9 bases. V was pared by 5 bases and J by 6 bases, with 11 bases of the junction left unmatched. Germline loops: CDR1 DFQATT, CDR2 SNEGSKA (reference sequence). The CDR3 spans 15 residues. CDR3 in DNA: TGCAGTGCTGGGCCGGAGCTAGCGGGGTCAAACATTCAGTACTTC. Translated, it gives CSAGPELAGSNIQYF.

The chain carries TRBV2 and TRBJ1-2; 8 bases match TRBD1. This CDR3 has 12 amino acids. The V gene's germline CDR1 is SNHLY and CDR2 FYNNEI. Trimming cost V 11 bases and J 5 bases; bases outside gene matches: 7. CDR3 sequence: CASGQGEYGYTF. Written as DNA, the CDR3 is TGTGCCTCCGGACAGGGAGAGTATGGCTACACCTTC.

The chain recombines TRBV11-2 with TRBJ2-2; the D gene is possibly TRBD2 (7 bases). The CDR3 spans 16 residues. From germline, CDR1 is SGHAT and CDR2 FQNNGV. Between the trimmed V and J ends, which lost 3 bases and 1 base, there was a span of 12 bases. The DNA for the CDR3 is TGTGCCAGCAGCTTCAGGGGAGGGCTGAACACCGGGGAGCTGTTTTTT. This encodes CASSFRGGLNTGELFF.

This clonotype was seen more than once but under ten times. This rearrangement joins TRBV4-1 to TRBJ1-6; unclear D gene. Trimming took off 0 bases at V and 7 bases at J, with 4 bases between the two ends. Per germline, CDR1 MGHRA and CDR2 YSYEKL. This CDR3 has 13 amino acids. The CDR3 spells CASSQDSNSPLHF. CDR3 in DNA: TGCGCCAGCAGCCAAGATTCCAATTCACCCCTCCACTTT.

The rearrangement uses TRBV28 and TRBJ1-5; a possible D gene is TRBD1 (5 bases). The V gene lost 0 bases and the J gene lost 5 bases, with 14 bases spanning the gap. The CDR3 extends over 16 amino acids. Germline-derived CDR1 and CDR2 are MDHEN and SYDVKM. The CDR3 DNA follows: TGTGCCAGCAGTTTATGGAATCGGGGGGATCATCAGCCCCAGCATTTT. Amino acid sequence: CASSLWNRGDHQPQHF.

This clonotype was picked up many times. The CDR3 coding sequence is TGTGCCAGCAGTGAATTACGAGACGGATACACAGATACGCAGTATTTT. It is translated as CASSELRDGYTDTQYF. The V and J genes are TRBV25-1 and TRBJ2-3; D is uncertain. The germline CDR1 and CDR2 sequences are MGHDK and SYGVNS. The CDR3 loop spans 16 amino acids. V lost 1 base and J lost 2, with 13 bases in between.

This clonotype has only one observation. This chain joins TRBV10-3 and TRBJ1-2; D unresolved. V lost 4 bases and J 6 bases, leaving 21 bases between the germline ends. Germline loops: CDR1 ENHRY, CDR2 SYGVKD. The CDR3 extends over 16 amino acids. The CDR3 is CAISAGISLRSHGYTF. The CDR3, as DNA: TGTGCCATCAGTGCGGGGATCTCTCTTCGTTCCCATGGCTACACCTTC.

This clonotype is termed medium-sized. This chain links TRBV7-2 with TRBJ2-1; TRBD2 aligns across 8 bases. Per the germline V gene, CDR1 is SGHTA and CDR2 is FQGNSA. The CDR3 consists of 15 residues. With V trimmed by 2 bases and J by 4 bases, 4 bases remained unmatched. The CDR3, as DNA: TGTGCCAGCAGCTTAACTAGCGGAAAATACAATGAGCAGTTCTTC. Protein sequence: CASSLTSGKYNEQFF.

This clonotype occurred a few times. The chain links TRBV19 to TRBJ1-5; possible D gene TRBD1, 5 bases. The CDR3 has 12 residues. Looked up from germline, CDR1 is LNHDA and CDR2 is SQIVND (reference sequence). The germline V and J ends were trimmed by 11 bases and 4 bases, with 12 bases remaining between them. The CDR3 coding sequence is TGTGCCGCCGGGCAGGGAAATCAGCCCCAGCATTTT. Residues: CAAGQGNQPQHF.

The chain uses TRBV28 and TRBJ2-7; no clear D. The CDR3 is made up of 13 amino acids. V dropped 8 bases and J dropped 3 bases, with 14 bases sitting between them. From germline, CDR1 is MDHEN and CDR2 SYDVKM. As DNA, the CDR3 is TGTGCCAGCGCCTATGGCGGAGACTACGAGCAGTACTTC. It is translated as CASAYGGDYEQYF.

This clonotype was found many times. The chain links TRBV7-6 to TRBJ2-1, with TRBD2 matching over 10 bases. Germline V gene sequence: CDR1 SGHVS, CDR2 FNYEAQ. CDR3 length equals 17 residues. J lost 5 bases, V lost 5 bases, and 12 bases had no gene match. CDR3 nucleotides: TGTGCCAGCAGCCCAGAGGCTAGCGGGGGCCTAGACAATGAGCAGTTCTTC. Translation gives CASSPEASGGLDNEQFF. Combining the CDR3 with reference TRBV7-6 and TRBJ2-1 gives the whole variable domain GAGVSQSPRYKVTKRGQDVALRCDPISGHVSLYWYRQALGQGPEFLTYFNYEAQQDKSGLPNDRFSAERPEGSISTLTIQRTEQRDSAMYRCASSPEASGGLDNEQFFGPGTRLTVL.

This clonotype was seen more than once but under ten times. Here the CDR3 DNA reads TGTGCCAGCAGTCCCACCGCAAATACCGGTGAGACCCAGTACTTC. This encodes CASSPTANTGETQYF. The V call is TRBV27, the J call TRBJ2-5, with D hard to call. Germline lookup yields CDR1 MNHEY and CDR2 SMNVEV (reference sequence). This CDR3 comprises 15 residues. V lost 5 bases and J 5 bases, leaving 18 bases between the germline ends.

A few counts support this clonotype. The V gene is TRBV2, the J gene TRBJ2-3; D is perhaps TRBD2 (7 bases). Germline V CDR1 and CDR2: SNHLY, FYNNEI. V was clipped by 4 bases and J by 4 bases, with 12 bases between them. The CDR3 spans 14 residues. CDR3 coding DNA: TGTGCCAGCAGTGCCAGGGGAGGGGCAGATACGCAGTATTTT. Its translation is CASSARGGADTQYF. Full variable domain (remainder filled in from reference TRBV2 and TRBJ2-3): EPEVTQTPSHQVTQMGQEVILRCVPISNHLYFYWYRQILGQKVEFLVSFYNNEISEKSEIFDDQFSVERPDGSNFTLKIRSTKLEDSAMYFCASSARGGADTQYFGPGTRLTVL.

J is TRBJ2-5 and V is TRBV7-9; TRBD1 might be the D (6 bases). Trimming removed 5 bases from V and 2 bases from J, with 12 bases in between. This CDR3 contains 14 residues. Germline V lookup: CDR1 SEHNR, CDR2 FQNEAQ (reference sequence). Here the CDR3 reads CASSADRTQETQYF. The CDR3 DNA sequence: TGTGCCAGCAGCGCCGACAGGACTCAAGAGACCCAGTACTTC. Drawing the rest from reference TRBV7-9 and TRBJ2-5, the complete variable domain is DTGVSQNPRHKITKRGQNVTFRCDPISEHNRLYWYRQTLGQGPEFLTYFQNEAQLEKSRLLSDRFSAERPKGSFSTLEIQRTEQGDSAMYLCASSADRTQETQYFGPGTRLLVL.

The V call is TRBV5-5, the J call TRBJ1-5, with a tentative D call TRBD1 (6 bases). The germline gives CDR1 SGHKS, CDR2 YYEKEE (reference sequence). The CDR3 length is 12 residues. The V end lost 4 bases, the J end lost 9 bases, and 11 bases lay between the germline ends. CDR3 nucleotide sequence: TGTGCCAGCAGCGAACAGGGTTCGCCCCAGCATTTT. Amino acid sequence: CASSEQGSPQHF.

The chain uses TRBV5-1 and TRBJ1-2; D remains ambiguous. The V end was cut by 0 bases, the J end by 2 bases, with 8 bases between. Looked up from germline, CDR1 is SGHRS and CDR2 is YFSETQ. CDR3 length: 14 amino acids. CDR3 in DNA: TGCGCCAGCAGCTTGGAGGGCCTGAACTATGGCTACACCTTC. As protein: CASSLEGLNYGYTF.

J is TRBJ1-3 and V is TRBV4-1; TRBD1 matches at 9 bases. The CDR3 has 16 residues. Per the germline V gene, CDR1 is MGHRA and CDR2 is YSYEKL. Unmatched junction bases numbered 9, after V lost 5 bases and J lost 4 bases. DNA for the CDR3: TGCGCCAGCAGCTCTCGGACAGGGGATTACGGAAACACCATATATTTT. It specifies CASSSRTGDYGNTIYF.

This chain uses TRBV5-1 with TRBJ2-7, with 8 positions matching TRBD2. This CDR3 has 15 residues. The trim removed 4 bases at V and 0 bases at J, leaving 6 bases unmatched. The germline V gene encodes CDR1 SGHRS and CDR2 YFSETQ. The DNA for the CDR3 is TGCGCCAGCAGCCCCAGCGGGGGCACCTCCTACGAGCAGTACTTC. Protein: CASSPSGGTSYEQYF.

The chain carries TRBV12-5 and TRBJ1-5; tentatively, D is TRBD1 (5 bases). This CDR3 spans 15 amino acids. The germline CDR1 and CDR2 sequences are LGHNT and FRNRAP. V gave up 5 bases and J gave up 3 bases, with 14 bases separating them. This chain's CDR3 is CASGPTQEINQPQHF. As DNA, the CDR3 is TGTGCTAGTGGTCCTACACAGGAGATCAATCAGCCCCAGCATTTT.

J is TRBJ1-1 and V is TRBV7-9, with D perhaps TRBD1 (6 bases). This CDR3 comprises 15 residues. Germline values: CDR1 SEHNR, CDR2 FQNEAQ (reference sequence). Trimming left V 5 bases short and J 1 base short, with 14 bases between. The CDR3 sequence: CASSDEGGGNTEAFF. The CDR3 nucleotides read TGTGCCAGCAGCGACGAGGGGGGAGGGAACACTGAAGCTTTCTTT.

This chain connects TRBV7-8 to TRBJ2-6; D not certain. This CDR3 has 16 amino acids. The V end lost 4 bases, the J end lost 0 bases, and 10 bases lay between the germline ends. CDR1 and CDR2 (germline): SGHVS, FQNEAQ. CDR3 DNA sequence: TGTGCCAGCAGCTCTACAGCAGACTCTGGGGCCAACGTCCTGACTTTC. Its protein product is CASSSTADSGANVLTF.

This clonotype was observed many times. J is TRBJ2-1 and V is TRBV27; D gene uncertain. This CDR3 has 15 amino acids. V was pared by 5 bases and J by 4 bases, with 15 bases between. CDR1 MNHEY and CDR2 SMNVEV come from the germline V gene (reference sequence). CDR3 nucleotide sequence: TGTGCCAGCAGTCCGGACGCCGCGGTGTACAATGAGCAGTTCTTC. Translation gives CASSPDAAVYNEQFF.

This clonotype has at least ten counts. The rearrangement uses TRBV24-1 and TRBJ2-2, with D perhaps TRBD2 (7 bases). Trimming removed 0 bases at V and 4 bases at J, with 11 bases between. CDR3 length: 16 residues. Germline CDR1 is KGHDR and CDR2 is SFDVKD. The chain's CDR3 is CATSDLWGGRTGELFF. CDR3 coding DNA: TGTGCCACCAGTGATTTGTGGGGGGGCCGCACCGGGGAGCTGTTTTTT.